This T cell receptor (beta chain) was captured in a study of blood T cell repertoires in COVID-19. About the study: T cells, B-cell-depleted T cells, or PBMCs supplied cDNA or gDNA.

This table comes from immunoSEQ multiplex PCR, and its TCRdb copy is limited to in-frame clones, with some not included. The sample yields around 130,000 clones, 82% seen once. The germline gives CDR1 SGHRS, CDR2 YFSETQ. The CDR3 sequence is 14 residues long. Trimming cost V 3 bases and J 2 bases, with 11 bases left between them. The sequence was obtained from a woman between 70 and 85 years old with acute or convalescent COVID-19. Source material: peripheral blood. V usage is TRBV5-1 and J usage is TRBJ1-2; D gene uncertain. DNA of the CDR3: TGCGCCAGCAGCTCGATTAGAGCGAACTATGGCTACACCTTC. Translated, it gives CASSSIRANYGYTF.